A single sample is the source of the 22 T cell receptor beta chains below, sequenced in a study of spatial heterogeneity in lung cancer (dated by TCRdb to between 2019 and 2020). The time point label for this specimen denotes: blood at routine non-recurrence follow-up after resection. Libraries were made using 5' RACE. The sequencer listed for this sample is NextSeq 500. TCRdb reprocessing: public reads trimmed at Q25 with fastp, clones called with MiXCR, in-frame beta chains kept. Entries that share a CDR3 protein sequence are merged under the most common genes and DNA. Counted in this sample were about 94,000 distinct CDR3 sequences; approximately 19% of them appeared once. Clones ranked in the top ten supply roughly a fifth of the sample. The sequences come from PBMCs, collected at follow-up. The receptors stem from a male donor with early-stage non-small cell lung cancer.

In this sample, this clonotype turned up a few times. This rearrangement joins TRBV12-3 or TRBV12-4 to TRBJ1-6; D not resolved. Trimming pared 6 bases from V and 0 bases from J, leaving 3 bases between. The CDR3 runs to 13 residues. The DNA of the CDR3 is TGTGCCAGCAGCAGCTCCTATAATTCACCCCTCCACTTT. It specifies CASSSSYNSPLHF.

This clonotype was seen a few times. The chain links TRBV19 to TRBJ1-5, with D perhaps matching TRBD1 (5 bases). Trimming removed 3 bases from V and 3 bases from J, with 12 bases in between. Germline V gives CDR1 LNHDA, CDR2 SQIVND (reference sequence). This CDR3 contains 15 residues. CDR3 loop: CASSITGPLNQPQHF. For the CDR3, the DNA is TGTGCCAGTAGTATTACGGGGCCGCTCAATCAGCCCCAGCATTTT.

This clonotype has only a few counts. CDR3 DNA sequence: TGTGCCAGCAGCGTGAATTTACAACCGGGCACCGGGGAGCTGTTTTTT. Translated: CASSVNLQPGTGELFF. This chain uses TRBV7-6 with TRBJ2-2; D gene unclear. Germline CDR1 SGHVS, CDR2 FNYEAQ. Trimming stripped 5 bases from V and 4 bases from J, with 17 bases between. The CDR3 spans 16 residues.

The sample holds a few counts of this clonotype. The V gene is TRBV29-1, the J gene TRBJ1-2; 7 bases line up with TRBD1. CDR1 and CDR2 (germline): SQVTM, ANQGSEA. The CDR3 length is 13 residues. The ends lost 6 bases at V and 5 bases at J; junction bases unmatched: 9. The CDR3 bases are TGCAGCGTCCGGACAGGCGTTTCGTATGGCTACACCTTC. Residues: CSVRTGVSYGYTF.

Details on this clonotype: At one end the junction does not follow the germline gene, possibly because of a read error. The rearrangement joins TRBV27 to TRBJ2-1; no clear D. CDR3 length equals 13 residues. Germline-derived CDR1 and CDR2 are MNHEY and SMNVEV (reference sequence). CDR3 nucleotide sequence: TGTGCCAGCAGTACCCGACAAATGTCTGGGCAGTCCTTC. Its protein is CASSTRQMSGQSF.

This clonotype was seen more than once but under ten times. The gene calls are TRBV7-3 and TRBJ2-3; 12 positions agree with TRBD1. The CDR3 covers 15 residues. Germline V gene sequence: CDR1 SGHTA, CDR2 FQGTGA. Trimming at V came to 5 bases and at J to 7 bases, leaving 7 bases not matched to a gene. The CDR3 nucleotides read TGTGCCAGCAGCGTGGGACAGGGGGCGCTTTATACGCAGTATTTT. Translated, it gives CASSVGQGALYTQYF.

CDR3 DNA sequence: TGTGCCAGCAGACGGAGTTTTTGGAACACCATATATTTT. This sequence encodes CASRRSFWNTIYF. The chain joins TRBV2 to TRBJ1-3; D gene uncertain. V lost 6 bases and J lost 7, with 13 bases in between. From germline, CDR1 is SNHLY and CDR2 FYNNEI. This CDR3 is 13 amino acids long.

The chain recombines TRBV5-4 with TRBJ2-1, with a possible D match to TRBD2 (6 bases). The CDR3 loop spans 13 amino acids. The V gene lost 1 base and the J gene lost 7 bases, with 9 bases spanning the gap. The germline V gene has CDR1 SGHNT and CDR2 YYREEE (reference sequence). The CDR3 bases are TGTGCCAGCAGCTTGCGACTAGGTAATGAGCAGTTCTTC. The encoded protein is CASSLRLGNEQFF.

The chain links TRBV6-5 to TRBJ1-4; TRBD1 matches at 7 bases. The CDR3 contains 15 residues. Germline-derived CDR1 and CDR2 are MNHEY and SVGAGI. The V gene end was trimmed by 0 bases and the J gene end by 4 bases; junction bases not matched to a gene: 2. The CDR3 bases are TGTGCCAGCAGTTACTCCAACAGGGGTAATGAAAAACTGTTTTTT. Protein: CASSYSNRGNEKLFF.

The chain recombines TRBV6-2 or TRBV6-3 with TRBJ2-7; 10 nucleotides match TRBD2. V lost 5 bases and J lost 5; bases outside the gene matches: 12. Germline values: CDR1 MNHEY, CDR2 SVGEGT. This CDR3 comprises 16 residues. CDR3: CASSDPAGGPSHEQYV. The CDR3 region has the DNA TGTGCCAGCAGTGACCCAGCGGGGGGGCCTTCCCACGAGCAGTACGTC.

This clonotype has just a few counts. The chain has TRBV7-3 and TRBJ2-1; 9 bases line up with TRBD2. V dropped 4 bases and J dropped 1; count of bases not matched to a gene: 5. Germline V gene lookup returns CDR1 SGHTA and CDR2 FQGTGA. CDR3 length: 16 amino acids. For the CDR3, the DNA is TGTGCCAGCAGCTCGCGACTAGCGGCATCCTACAATGAGCAGTTCTTC. It translates to CASSSRLAASYNEQFF. Looking up the rest from reference TRBV7-3 and TRBJ2-1 gives the full variable domain: GAGVSQTPSNKVTEKGKYVELRCDPISGHTALYWYRQSLGQGPEFLIYFQGTGAADDSGLPNDRFFAVRPEGSVSTLKIQRTERGDSAVYLCASSSRLAASYNEQFFGPGTRLTVL.

The chain carries TRBV20-1 and TRBJ1-5; D is perhaps TRBD1 (6 bases). In germline, CDR1 is DFQATT, CDR2 SNEGSKA (reference sequence). This CDR3 has 12 amino acids. V was shortened by 4 bases and J by 7 bases, with 11 bases between the two germline ends. CDR3 nucleotide sequence: TGCAGTGCTAAGAGGGGGACGCAGCCCCAGCATTTT. Its protein is CSAKRGTQPQHF.

This clonotype was counted a few times. This chain links TRBV19 with TRBJ2-7; no definite D call. The CDR3 is 14 residues long. The germline CDR1 and CDR2 sequences are LNHDA and SQIVND (reference sequence). V was clipped by 4 bases and J by 4 bases, with 14 bases between them. CDR3 loop: CASSTSAIEYEQYF. Here the CDR3 DNA reads TGTGCCAGTAGTACCTCCGCCATTGAGTACGAGCAGTACTTC.

This clonotype has more than one count but fewer than ten. V and J are TRBV30 and TRBJ2-3, with 11 bases matching TRBD2. V was pared by 3 bases and J by 0 bases, with 5 bases of the junction left unmatched. The CDR3 sequence is 16 residues long. Germline lookup yields CDR1 GTSNPN and CDR2 SVGIG (reference sequence). The CDR3 DNA sequence: TGTGCCTGGAGAGCCGGGACTAGCGGAAGCACAGATACGCAGTATTTT. It is translated as CAWRAGTSGSTDTQYF.

This clonotype was counted at least ten times. V usage is TRBV2 and J usage is TRBJ1-1; D unclear. V was clipped by 4 bases and J by 7 bases, with 7 bases between them. Germline CDR1 is SNHLY and CDR2 is FYNNEI. This CDR3 is 11 amino acids long. The CDR3 sequence is CASSVRGEAFF. The CDR3 DNA is TGTGCCAGCAGTGTTCGGGGTGAAGCTTTCTTT.

The chain is built from TRBV4-2 and TRBJ2-5, with TRBD1 matching over 9 bases. J lost 7 bases, V lost 0 bases, and 12 bases had no gene match. CDR3 length: 17 amino acids. From germline, CDR1 is LGHNA and CDR2 YNFKEQ. The CDR3 spells CASSQEQSGQGTRTQYF. The CDR3 region has the DNA TGTGCCAGCAGCCAAGAGCAATCGGGACAGGGTACCCGGACCCAGTACTTC.

There are a few counts of this clonotype. The chain has TRBV4-3 and TRBJ1-1, with D possibly TRBD1 on 5 matching bases. Per the germline V gene, CDR1 is LGHNA and CDR2 is YSLEER. The CDR3 runs 15 residues. V was shortened by 0 bases and J by 11 bases, with 19 bases between the two germline ends. The CDR3 is CASSQERGSLQQAFF. For the CDR3, the DNA is TGCGCCAGCAGCCAAGAGCGGGGCTCGTTGCAGCAGGCTTTCTTT.

J is TRBJ1-2 and V is TRBV7-9; 9 bases agree with TRBD1. V lost 1 base to trimming and J lost 3 bases; unmatched junction nucleotides: 3. Germline V gene sequence: CDR1 SEHNR, CDR2 FQNEAQ (reference sequence). There are 15 residues in the CDR3. The DNA for the CDR3 is TGTGCCAGCAGCTTAGATCGGACAGGGGACTATGGCTACACCTTC. Its translation is CASSLDRTGDYGYTF.

The chain recombines TRBV20-1 with TRBJ1-5; D not certain. Germline-derived CDR1 and CDR2 are DFQATT and SNEGSKA (reference sequence). The CDR3 totals 14 residues. Trimming removed 0 bases at V and 3 bases at J, with 9 bases between. CDR3 coding DNA: TGCAGTGCTAGAGATGGCACAGCCAATCAGCCCCAGCATTTT. This encodes CSARDGTANQPQHF.

The rearrangement links TRBV20-1 to TRBJ2-1, with 7 bases that match TRBD1. Trimming cost V 7 bases and J 7 bases; bases outside gene matches: 4. Per the germline V gene, CDR1 is DFQATT and CDR2 is SNEGSKA (reference sequence). The CDR3 contains 11 residues. The CDR3, as DNA: TGCAGTGGGCAGGGGGTAAATGAGCAGTTCTTC. Translation gives CSGQGVNEQFF.

The chain has TRBV20-1 and TRBJ1-1; tentatively, D is TRBD1 (5 bases). Germline-derived CDR1 and CDR2 are DFQATT and SNEGSKA (reference sequence). The CDR3 loop spans 15 amino acids. Trimming cost V 1 base and J 5 bases, with 17 bases left between them. CDR3 sequence: CSARGGIGVLTEAFF. DNA of the CDR3: TGCAGTGCTAGAGGGGGGATTGGAGTACTTACTGAAGCTTTCTTT.

V is TRBV10-3 and J is TRBJ2-7; D tentatively reads TRBD1 or TRBD2 (5 bases each). Trimming pared 0 bases from V and 5 bases from J, leaving 11 bases between. The germline V gene has CDR1 ENHRY and CDR2 SYGVKD. The CDR3 length is 14 residues. CDR3 in amino acids: CAISESKGRNEQYF. The CDR3 bases are TGTGCCATCAGTGAGTCGAAGGGGAGAAACGAGCAGTACTTC.